This T cell receptor (beta chain) is drawn from a study of blood T cell repertoires in COVID-19. The wider study: Acute-phase and convalescent COVID-19 samples originated in the United States, Italy and Spain.

Produced via immunoSEQ multiplex PCR; TCRdb's table is partial and in-frame only. The sample includes approximately 74,000 clones, roughly 80% seen only once; the top ten take roughly 4.8%. V lost 3 bases, J lost 0 bases, and 11 bases stayed unmatched. This CDR3 is 18 amino acids long. Germline V gene lookup returns CDR1 MRHNA and CDR2 SNTAGT. The TCR sequence derives from a woman of 80 years or more with active or convalescent COVID-19. V is TRBV6-4 and J is TRBJ1-3; TRBD1 aligns across 7 bases. Specimen: peripheral blood. CDR3: CASSEPRPGQPSGNTIYF. The CDR3 DNA reads TGTGCCAGCAGTGAACCCCGTCCGGGACAGCCCTCTGGAAACACCATATATTTT.